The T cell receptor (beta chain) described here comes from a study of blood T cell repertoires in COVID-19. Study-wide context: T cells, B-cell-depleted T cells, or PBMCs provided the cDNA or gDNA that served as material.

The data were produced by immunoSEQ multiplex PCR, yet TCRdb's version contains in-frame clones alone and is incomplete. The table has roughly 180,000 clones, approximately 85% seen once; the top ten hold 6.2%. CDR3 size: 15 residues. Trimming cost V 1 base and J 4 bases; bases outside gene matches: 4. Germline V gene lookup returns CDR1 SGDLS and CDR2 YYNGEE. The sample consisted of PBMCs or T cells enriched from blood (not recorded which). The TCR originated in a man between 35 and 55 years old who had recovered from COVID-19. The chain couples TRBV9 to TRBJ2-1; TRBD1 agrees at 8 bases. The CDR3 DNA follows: TGTGCCAGCAGCGTAAACAGGGGGGAATACAATGAGCAGTTCTTC. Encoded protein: CASSVNRGEYNEQFF.